This T cell receptor (beta chain) appears in the sequencing data of a study of T cells in women clearing cervical HPV infection. Study-wide background: With HLA typing for only a few women, HLA confounding remains possible. Broader study findings: Controls had more TRBV6-7 (about 0.16%) than cases (around 0.11%). CIN3+ cases had significantly higher TCR repertoire richness than controls, but evenness did not differ.

CDR1 MNHEY and CDR2 SVGEGT come from the germline V gene. The CDR3 loop spans 16 amino acids. Points on this clone: Its antigen is not known. The observed sequence ends 3 residues before the CDR3 terminus, with the missing tail filled in from the germline J gene. In the same sample, other DNA sequences code for this CDR3.

Sequencing used immunoSEQ multiplex PCR; TCRdb keeps in-frame clones, though not all of them. Its clone listing holds about 33,000 clones. The origin of this receptor is a woman between 18 and 70 years old with a cervical HPV16 infection that either progressed to CIN3+ or cleared (not recorded which). Sequencing was performed on blood buffy coat. The chain couples TRBV6-2 or TRBV6-3 to TRBJ2-3, with TRBD2 identical over 9 bases. CDR3 DNA (partial): TGTGCCAGCAGTTACCATGCAGCGGGGGGTTTAGACACG. It encodes CASSYHAAGGLDT. The entire CDR3 protein reads CASSYHAAGGLDTQYF.